The source of this T cell receptor beta chain is a study of blood T cells in healthy people across ages. Study observations and caveats: Since the PBMCs were unsorted, naive and antigen-experienced cells could not be conclusively compared. It was found that TCR beta diversity correlated strongly with the percentage of naive T cells.

Primers used in a second PCR of about 7 to 11 cycles were a sample-barcoded 5' primer and a J-beta primer mix. All cDNA molecules were each tagged by a template-switch adaptor with 12 random nucleotides. Each CDR3 protein gets one entry after TCRdb re-called the 5' RACE reads with MiXCR. Of 1.8 million or so distinct CDR3 sequences in the sample, about two fifths were seen once. Germline V gene lookup returns CDR1 MNHEY and CDR2 SVGEGT. This CDR3 region has 15 residues. Trimming removed 2 bases from V and 2 bases from J, with 13 bases in between. This clonotype was seen a handful of times. The antigen remains undetermined.

This chain uses TRBV6-2 or TRBV6-3 with TRBJ2-7; D is unclear. The TCR comes from a human donor in good health. The sample taken for sequencing was blood. The DNA for the CDR3 is TGTGCCAGCAGTTACAGCGCGGTAGGAACCTACGAGCAGTACTTC. Translated: CASSYSAVGTYEQYF.